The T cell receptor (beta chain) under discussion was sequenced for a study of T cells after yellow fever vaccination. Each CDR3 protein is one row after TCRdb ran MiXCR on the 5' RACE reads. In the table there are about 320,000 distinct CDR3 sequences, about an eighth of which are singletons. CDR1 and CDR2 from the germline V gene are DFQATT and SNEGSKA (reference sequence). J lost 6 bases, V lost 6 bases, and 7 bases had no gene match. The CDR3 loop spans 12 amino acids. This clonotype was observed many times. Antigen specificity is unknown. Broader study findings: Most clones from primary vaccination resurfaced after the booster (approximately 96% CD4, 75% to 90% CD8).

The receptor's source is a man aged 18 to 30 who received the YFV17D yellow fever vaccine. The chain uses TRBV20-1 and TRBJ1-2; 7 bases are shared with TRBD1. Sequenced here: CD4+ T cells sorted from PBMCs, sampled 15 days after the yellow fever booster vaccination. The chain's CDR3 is CSAPTGTDGYTF. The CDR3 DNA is TGCAGTGCGCCGACAGGGACAGATGGCTACACCTTC.